The next 8 T cell receptor beta chains were all read from a single sample in a study of post-analysis software for immune sequencing data. TCR beta cDNA libraries included unique molecular identifiers. TCRdb passed the PCR reads through MiXCR, listing each CDR3 protein once. The sample lists roughly 600,000 distinct CDR3 sequences, roughly 45% occurring once. Their antigens remain unidentified. Study-wide results and limits: In patients, about 5 TRBV segments were more frequent than in controls, with TRBV5-6, TRBV5-1 and TRBV20-1 among them.

Sequencing used blood. The source is a girl aged 10-17 years with multiple sclerosis.

This clonotype was seen more than once but under ten times. The chain employs TRBV7-2 and TRBJ2-7; D is ambiguous. CDR1 is SGHTA, CDR2 FQGNSA, per germline. This CDR3 spans 14 amino acids. The germline V and J ends were trimmed by 4 bases and 2 bases, with 12 bases remaining between them. The CDR3 region is CASSYGRDPYEQYF. The DNA for the CDR3 is TGTGCCAGCAGCTACGGGCGCGACCCCTACGAGCAGTACTTC. Full variable domain (outside the CDR3, taken from reference TRBV7-2 and TRBJ2-7): GAGVSQSPSNKVTEKGKDVELRCDPISGHTALYWYRQSLGQGLEFLIYFQGNSAPDKSGLPSDRFSAERTGGSVSTLTIQRTQQEDSAVYLCASSYGRDPYEQYFGPGTRLTVT.

The genes are TRBV18 and TRBJ1-4; D not resolved. The germline V and J ends were trimmed by 4 bases and 8 bases, with 11 bases remaining between them. CDR1 and CDR2 from the germline V gene are KGHSH and LQKENI. The CDR3 is made up of 13 amino acids. The CDR3 sequence is CASSRSQGEKLFF. The CDR3 nucleotides are TGTGCCAGCTCACGCTCCCAAGGGGAAAAACTGTTTTTT.

V and J are TRBV7-2 and TRBJ2-1; 10 nucleotides align to TRBD2. This CDR3 region has 15 residues. Germline V gene sequence: CDR1 SGHTA, CDR2 FQGNSA. The junction had 4 bases not matched to a gene; V was cut back by 0 bases and J by 8 bases. CDR3 sequence reads: CASSLAAGGLDEQFF. CDR3 DNA sequence: TGTGCCAGCAGCTTAGCAGCGGGGGGGCTGGATGAGCAGTTCTTC.

The CDR3 coding sequence is TGTGCCAGCAGCTTAGAGTTAGGCCTAAGCGCAGATACGCAGTATTTT. Protein product: CASSLELGLSADTQYF. This rearrangement joins TRBV11-3 to TRBJ2-3, with D hard to call. Per germline, CDR1 SGHNT and CDR2 YENEEA. This CDR3 is built from 16 residues. The V end lost 0 bases, the J end lost 4 bases, and 14 bases lay between the germline ends.

The gene calls are TRBV11-2 and TRBJ2-7, with D tentatively TRBD2 (6 bases). Trimming took 5 bases from V and 0 from J, leaving 20 bases between them. The CDR3 is 17 amino acids. The germline V gene encodes CDR1 SGHAT and CDR2 FQNNGV. The CDR3 reads CASSRELGTLHSYEQYF. For the CDR3, the DNA is TGTGCCAGCAGCCGCGAACTTGGGACTTTGCACTCCTACGAGCAGTACTTC.

The chain employs TRBV14 and TRBJ2-7; D not resolved. V lost 1 base and J 0 bases, leaving 4 bases between the germline ends. Germline CDR1 is SGHDN and CDR2 is FVKESK. The CDR3 loop spans 13 amino acids. The CDR3: CASSQVRSYEQYF. The CDR3 region has the DNA TGTGCCAGCAGCCAAGTTCGCTCCTACGAGCAGTACTTC.

V gene TRBV5-1 combines with J gene TRBJ1-4; D ambiguous. Germline values: CDR1 SGHRS, CDR2 YFSETQ. CDR3 length: 14 residues. Trimming pared 0 bases from V and 1 base from J, leaving 4 bases between. The CDR3 DNA reads as TGCGCCAGCAGCTTGGAACTAACTAATGAAAAACTGTTTTTT. The encoded protein is CASSLELTNEKLFF.

The V and J genes are TRBV5-1 and TRBJ2-1; the D gene is possibly TRBD2 (5 bases). The CDR3 covers 18 residues. V was clipped by 0 bases and J by 0 bases, with 16 bases between them. Germline V gene data show CDR1 as SGHRS and CDR2 as YFSETQ. Written as DNA, the CDR3 is TGCGCCAGCAGCTTGGGCGGACTTCTTGATCCCTCCTACAATGAGCAGTTCTTC. Translation gives CASSLGGLLDPSYNEQFF.